What follows is one TCR beta chain and its context. The data stem from a study of response to subunit inactivated influenza vaccine. TCRdb re-analysed the RT-PCR reads in MiXCR, keeping a single row per CDR3 protein. The sample has fewer than 800,000 distinct CDR3 sequences, approximately 15% seen once. The source is a man aged 45-60 years who received an inactivated influenza vaccine. This sample comprised PBMCs from blood, obtained less than 13 days after vaccination.

In nucleotides, the CDR3 is TGTGCCAGCAGCGCCGGCAACGCCCGAAGCACAGATACGCAGTATTTT. It encodes CASSAGNARSTDTQYF. This chain connects TRBV9 to TRBJ2-3; no reliable D call. CDR3 length equals 16 residues. CDR1 and CDR2 (germline): SGDLS, YYNGEE. The V end was cut by 3 bases, the J end by 0 bases, with 14 bases between.